Below are 16 T cell receptor beta chains sequenced from a single sample in a study of CD8 T cells in ankylosing spondylitis. TCRdb re-called the 5' RACE reads through MiXCR, storing one row per CDR3 protein. Of roughly 670,000 distinct CDR3 sequences listed, roughly 20% are singletons. These receptors have no identified antigens. Study-wide points: For ankylosing spondylitis blood, a TCR beta motif of 7 to 9 highly homologous variants appeared characteristic.

Sequences were obtained from blood, either unsorted or a sorted T cell fraction (not recorded which). The receptors derive from a male donor with ankylosing spondylitis.

V is TRBV24-1 and J is TRBJ2-1; TRBD1 matches 7 bases. There are 14 residues in the CDR3. With 7 bases clipped from V and 3 bases from J, the junction kept 5 bases outside the gene matches. CDR1 is KGHDR and CDR2 is SFDVKD in the germline V gene. The CDR3 loop is CATSQRQGYNEQFF. The CDR3 DNA is TGTGCCACCAGCCAAAGACAGGGCTACAATGAGCAGTTCTTC.

This chain connects TRBV29-1 to TRBJ2-1; 9 bases agree with TRBD1. This CDR3 has 14 residues. Germline trimming cut 2 bases from V and 15 bases from J; bases unmatched to any gene: 14. Germline V gene sequence: CDR1 SQVTM, CDR2 ANQGSEA. CDR3 in amino acids: CSVEIRDRVSQVFF. CDR3 DNA sequence: TGCAGCGTTGAAATCCGGGACAGGGTCTCCCAAGTGTTCTTC.

The chain has TRBV27 and TRBJ2-7; no clear D gene. The CDR3 totals 13 residues. Per germline, CDR1 MNHEY and CDR2 SMNVEV (reference sequence). V was clipped by 4 bases and J by 5 bases, with 12 bases between them. Here the CDR3 reads CASSSGLDHEQYF. The CDR3 DNA is TGTGCCAGCAGTTCCGGGTTAGACCACGAGCAGTACTTC.

The J gene is TRBJ2-3, the V gene TRBV10-3, with D perhaps matching TRBD1 (5 bases). The CDR3 has 12 amino acids. V shed 10 bases and J shed 4 bases, with 12 bases lying between them. The germline V gene has CDR1 ENHRY and CDR2 SYGVKD. The CDR3 here is CATAAGSDTQYF. CDR3 bases: TGTGCCACTGCGGCAGGGTCAGATACGCAGTATTTT.

The rearrangement uses TRBV12-3 or TRBV12-4 and TRBJ2-2; 7 bases agree with TRBD1. After removal of 4 bases from V and 6 bases from J, the junction contained 5 bases not matched to a gene. This CDR3 has 14 residues. The chain's CDR3 is CASSYQRGPGELFF. CDR3 nucleotide sequence: TGTGCCAGCAGTTACCAGAGGGGGCCCGGGGAGCTGTTTTTT.

This clonotype was recorded a few times. This chain joins TRBV19 and TRBJ2-1; D is ambiguous. Deletions cut 6 bases from V and 2 bases from J, with 14 bases between. The CDR3 contains 15 residues. Germline CDR1 is LNHDA and CDR2 is SQIVND (reference sequence). The CDR3 sequence: CASSSRWSPYNEQFF. CDR3 in DNA: TGTGCCAGTAGCTCCCGGTGGTCCCCCTACAATGAGCAGTTCTTC.

As regards this clonotype: No conserved phenylalanine or tryptophan is present at the end of the CDR3, so a read error is the likely explanation. The DNA is left out, because the CDR3 cannot be placed on it with certainty; the CDR3 is given as TCRdb lists it. The chain joins TRBV5-1 to TRBJ2-5; whether TRBD2, the table's D call, matches the DNA was not checked. The germline V gene encodes CDR1 SGHRS and CDR2 YFSETQ. From its first to its last residue, the CDR3 has 15 amino acids. CDR3 residues: CASSSAGLAGGPSSL.

In its sample, this clonotype was seen many times. The gene calls are TRBV13 and TRBJ2-1; TRBD2 agrees at 12 bases. This CDR3 contains 16 residues. With 5 bases clipped from V and 5 bases from J, the junction kept 7 bases outside the gene matches. In germline, CDR1 is PRHDT, CDR2 FYEKMQ (reference sequence). CDR3 sequence (DNA): TGTGCCAGCAGCATAACTAGCGGGGGGCCCGACAATGAGCAGTTCTTC. Amino acid sequence: CASSITSGGPDNEQFF.

This clonotype was picked up a small number of times. This chain joins TRBV7-2 and TRBJ1-5, with 7 positions matching TRBD1. The trim removed 5 bases at V and 0 bases at J, leaving 7 bases unmatched. CDR1 is SGHTA, CDR2 FQGNSA, per germline. This CDR3 has 16 amino acids. CDR3 residues: CASSLKGQNSNQPQHF. As DNA, the CDR3 is TGTGCCAGCAGCCTAAAGGGACAGAATAGCAATCAGCCCCAGCATTTT. Complete variable domain (other parts from reference TRBV7-2 and TRBJ1-5): GAGVSQSPSNKVTEKGKDVELRCDPISGHTALYWYRQSLGQGLEFLIYFQGNSAPDKSGLPSDRFSAERTGGSVSTLTIQRTQQEDSAVYLCASSLKGQNSNQPQHFGDGTRLSIL.

This clonotype has at least ten counts. V is TRBV5-1 and J is TRBJ2-7; the D is unclear. V lost 0 bases and J lost 2, with 6 bases in between. The germline V gene has CDR1 SGHRS and CDR2 YFSETQ. The CDR3 has 13 amino acids. The DNA for the CDR3 is TGCGCCAGCAGCTTGGACACCGCCTACGAGCAGTACTTC. Amino acid sequence: CASSLDTAYEQYF.

The chain carries TRBV6-5 and TRBJ1-1, with unresolved D. V lost 4 bases and J lost 6, with 15 bases in between. CDR1 MNHEY and CDR2 SVGAGI come from the germline V gene. CDR3 length: 14 residues. CDR3 loop: CASSSSGVSAEAFF. DNA of the CDR3: TGTGCCAGCAGTTCTTCCGGAGTTAGCGCTGAAGCTTTCTTT.

This clonotype has a handful of counts. The chain combines TRBV12-3 or TRBV12-4 with TRBJ2-1, with a possible D match to TRBD2 (5 bases). V lost 7 bases to trimming and J lost 0 bases, with 13 bases between them. This CDR3 contains 15 residues. CDR3 DNA sequence: TGTGCCAGCAAGGACGGGAAAAGCTCCTACAATGAGCAGTTCTTC. It codes for CASKDGKSSYNEQFF.

The chain is built from TRBV2 and TRBJ1-5; possibly TRBD1 for D (5 bases). Germline CDR1 reads SNHLY; CDR2 reads FYNNEI. Between the trimmed V and J ends, which lost 7 bases and 4 bases, there was a span of 14 bases. This CDR3 comprises 14 residues. CDR3 DNA sequence: TGTGCCAGCAATCTAGACGGGGGGAATCAGCCCCAGCATTTT. This gives the protein CASNLDGGNQPQHF. Using reference TRBV2 and TRBJ1-5 for the parts outside the CDR3, the full variable domain is EPEVTQTPSHQVTQMGQEVILRCVPISNHLYFYWYRQILGQKVEFLVSFYNNEISEKSEIFDDQFSVERPDGSNFTLKIRSTKLEDSAMYFCASNLDGGNQPQHFGDGTRLSIL.

This clonotype was recorded a few times. Germline is not matched at one junction end, which may reflect a read error. The chain has TRBV11-3 and TRBJ2-1; 10 bases match TRBD2. Looked up from germline, CDR1 is SGHNT and CDR2 is YENEEA. The CDR3 has 17 amino acids. The CDR3 DNA is TGTGCCAGCAGCCAAAGGCAGGCTAGCGGGGGCTACCATGAGCAGTTCTTC. As protein: CASSQRQASGGYHEQFF. Drawing the rest from reference TRBV11-3 and TRBJ2-1, the complete variable domain is EAGVVQSPRYKIIEKKQPVAFWCNPISGHNTLYWYLQNLGQGPELLIRYENEEAVDDSQLPKDRFSAERLKGVDSTLKIQPAELGDSAVYLCASSQRQASGGYHEQFFGPGTRLTVL.

This clonotype showed up just a few times. The chain is built from TRBV7-8 and TRBJ1-5; D is perhaps TRBD1 (5 bases). The V gene lost 2 bases and the J gene lost 6 bases, with 8 bases spanning the gap. The CDR3 consists of 13 residues. Germline CDR1 reads SGHVS; CDR2 reads FQNEAQ. The CDR3 region has the DNA TGTGCCAGCAGCTTACGGGGGGTTCAGCCCCAGCATTTT. It encodes CASSLRGVQPQHF.

The rearrangement joins TRBV12-3 or TRBV12-4 to TRBJ2-2; 8 bases are shared with TRBD1. V trimming: 5 bases; J trimming: 4 bases; junction bases outside the gene matches: 9. The CDR3 extends over 16 amino acids. CDR3 bases: TGTGCCAGCAGTCCTACAGGGGGAACTAGCACCGGGGAGCTGTTTTTT. This translates into CASSPTGGTSTGELFF.